Below, 21 T cell receptor beta chains from the same sample are listed, as sequenced in a study of sequential checkpoint blockade in melanoma (dated by TCRdb to about 2019). The label giving this sample's treatment or condition can be read as: randomized to nivolumab then ipilimumab (arm A) or the reverse (arm B). The library was made by the immunoSEQ multiplex PCR assay. Here the immuneACCESS table is served through TCRdb, limited to in-frame sequences with V and J called. Missing clones are a known gap in these copies; in checked studies unresolved V genes cover under half, and the rest lacks a known reason. The sample data list around 41,000 clones, and about nine tenths of these were observed just once. Of the sample, approximately 12% is held by the ten largest clones. The sequences come from CD8+ T cells sorted from blood (inferred from file names), collected from a patient given nivolumab and ipilimumab in sequence. The receptors stem from a human donor with melanoma.

The gene calls are TRBV9 and TRBJ2-5; no clear D. CDR3 length equals 13 residues. From germline, CDR1 is SGDLS and CDR2 YYNGEE. V lost 4 bases, J lost 5 bases, and 12 bases lay in between. Here the CDR3 reads CASSSPYIETQYF. Here the CDR3 DNA reads TGTGCCAGCAGCTCCCCGTATATTGAGACCCAGTACTTC.

This chain uses TRBV29-1 with TRBJ2-1; D is uncertain. From germline, CDR1 is SQVTM and CDR2 ANQGSEA. The CDR3 extends over 15 amino acids. Trimming removed 1 base at V and 0 bases at J, with 10 bases between. The CDR3: CSVEGIWSSYNEQFF. As DNA, the CDR3 is TGCAGCGTTGAAGGTATTTGGAGCTCCTACAATGAGCAGTTCTTC.

The sample holds a few counts of this clone. The CDR3 bases are TGTGCCAGTCATACATTTTCCTCTGGAAACACCATATATTTT. Translating gives CASHTFSSGNTIYF. This rearrangement joins TRBV7-9 to TRBJ1-3; D unresolved. The CDR3 loop spans 14 amino acids. In germline, CDR1 is SEHNR, CDR2 FQNEAQ (reference sequence). Trimming removed 9 bases at V and 0 bases at J, with 12 bases between.

The chain has TRBV10-3 and TRBJ2-7; D is perhaps TRBD1 (5 bases). Per germline, CDR1 ENHRY and CDR2 SYGVKD. This CDR3 comprises 15 residues. V lost 0 bases, J lost 2 bases, and 11 bases lay in between. The CDR3 spells CAISESRTSTYEQYF. DNA of the CDR3: TGTGCCATCAGTGAGTCGCGGACATCAACCTACGAGCAGTACTTC.

The rearrangement uses TRBV7-9 and TRBJ2-7, with 7 bases aligning to TRBD1. Germline CDR1 reads SEHNR; CDR2 reads FQNEAQ (reference sequence). The CDR3 length is 15 residues. The J segment lost 2 bases and the V segment lost 2 bases, leaving 6 bases of the junction unmatched. The CDR3 spells CASSLSGDSAYEQYF. In DNA, the CDR3 is TGTGCCAGCAGCTTAAGTGGGGACAGCGCCTACGAGCAGTACTTC.

The genes are TRBV2 and TRBJ2-7; possible D gene TRBD1, 5 bases. Germline CDR1 and CDR2: SNHLY and FYNNEI. Trimming took off 10 bases at V and 2 bases at J, with 18 bases between the two ends. This CDR3 has 14 residues. The CDR3 DNA sequence: TGTGCCATCAGGGCCGTGTACACGACCTACGAGCAGTACTTC. It encodes CAIRAVYTTYEQYF.

The chain couples TRBV13 to TRBJ2-5; D perhaps matches TRBD2 (7 bases). This CDR3 spans 15 amino acids. CDR1 and CDR2 from the germline V gene are PRHDT and FYEKMQ (reference sequence). The V end lost 5 bases, the J end lost 5 bases, and 18 bases lay between the germline ends. The CDR3: CASSPGPGGGETQYF. The CDR3 bases are TGTGCCAGCAGCCCAGGGCCGGGGGGCGGGGAGACCCAGTACTTC.

This sequence joins TRBV2 and TRBJ1-1; a possible D gene is TRBD1 (5 bases). This CDR3 is built from 14 residues. CDR1 is SNHLY and CDR2 is FYNNEI in the germline V gene. Between the trimmed V and J ends, which lost 3 bases and 1 base, there was a span of 9 bases. The CDR3 nucleotides read TGTGCCAGCAGTGAGTCTGGGGCGAACACTGAAGCTTTCTTT. It codes for CASSESGANTEAFF. The full variable domain, in which reference TRBV2 and TRBJ1-1 provide the parts outside the CDR3, is EPEVTQTPSHQVTQMGQEVILRCVPISNHLYFYWYRQILGQKVEFLVSFYNNEISEKSEIFDDQFSVERPDGSNFTLKIRSTKLEDSAMYFCASSESGANTEAFFGQGTRLTVV.

This clone was detected only a few times. The rearrangement links TRBV6-6 to TRBJ1-4, with D possibly matching TRBD1 (5 bases). Trimming left V 3 bases short and J 4 bases short, with 9 bases between. This CDR3 has 14 amino acids. Germline CDR1 MNHNY, CDR2 SVGAGI (reference sequence). The CDR3 DNA follows: TGTGCCAGCAGTTATATAGGGGATAATGAAAAACTGTTTTTT. Translated: CASSYIGDNEKLFF.

This chain connects TRBV27 to TRBJ2-5; tentatively, D is TRBD2 (5 bases). The DNA end is a closer match to TRBJ2-7, so the J assignment may be wrong. Germline V CDR1 and CDR2: MNHEY, SMNVEV (reference sequence). The CDR3 is 12 amino acids. This CDR3 is CAARANSYEQYF. In DNA form, the CDR3 reads TGTGCCGCGAGGGCCAACTCCTACGAGCAGTACTTC.

There are a few counts of this clone. The DNA for the CDR3 is TGTGCCAGCAGCGTAGTAGCGGGAGAGGCCTACAATGAGCAGTTCTTC. It is translated as CASSVVAGEAYNEQFF. The gene calls are TRBV9 and TRBJ2-1, with 9 bases fitting TRBD2. CDR3 length: 16 residues. Germline values: CDR1 SGDLS, CDR2 YYNGEE. V gave up 0 bases and J gave up 2 bases; unmatched junction bases: 3.

The chain carries TRBV4-2 and TRBJ2-3; 7 bases are a match to TRBD2. J lost 5 bases, V lost 1 base, and 6 bases had no gene match. This CDR3 has 15 residues. Germline V lookup: CDR1 LGHNA, CDR2 YNFKEQ. The chain's CDR3 is CASSQAQRGGDTQYF. CDR3 in DNA: TGTGCCAGCAGCCAAGCCCAGCGGGGCGGAGATACGCAGTATTTT.

The V call is TRBV27, the J call TRBJ2-3, with TRBD2 matching 11 bases. Germline CDR1 reads MNHEY; CDR2 reads SMNVEV (reference sequence). The CDR3 contains 17 residues. J lost 2 bases, V lost 5 bases, and 9 bases had no gene match. DNA for the CDR3: TGTGCCAGCAGTCCCCGGGGACTAGCGGAGTTCACAGATACGCAGTATTTT. This encodes CASSPRGLAEFTDTQYF.

V usage is TRBV29-1 and J usage is TRBJ2-7; perhaps TRBD1 as D (6 bases). The CDR3 spans 11 residues. Trimming removed 7 bases from V and 4 bases from J, with 11 bases in between. In germline, CDR1 is SQVTM, CDR2 ANQGSEA. CDR3 sequence reads: CSGTTGYEQYF. CDR3 sequence (DNA): TGCAGCGGTACGACAGGATACGAGCAGTACTTC.

The rearrangement links TRBV7-9 to TRBJ1-1; TRBD1 agrees at 7 bases. Germline V gene data show CDR1 as SEHNR and CDR2 as FQNEAQ (reference sequence). This CDR3 contains 12 residues. Losses at the gene ends were 0 bases for V and 11 bases for J; bases not matched to a gene: 3. The CDR3 coding sequence is TGTGCCAGCAGCTTAGCGGGACAGTATGCTTTCTTT. It yields the protein CASSLAGQYAFF.

The rearrangement joins TRBV27 to TRBJ2-2; 9 bases match TRBD1. CDR3 length equals 14 residues. Germline CDR1 is MNHEY and CDR2 is SMNVEV (reference sequence). With 8 bases clipped from V and 8 bases from J, the junction kept 9 bases outside the gene matches. CDR3 in amino acids: CASGRTGVTGELFF. DNA for the CDR3: TGTGCCAGCGGAAGGACAGGGGTTACGGGGGAGCTGTTTTTT.

In this sample, this clone turned up once. The chain has TRBV4-1 and TRBJ2-4; 7 bases fit TRBD2. Germline V gene data show CDR1 as MGHRA and CDR2 as YSYEKL. The V and J ends lost 4 bases and 2 bases, in that order; junction bases with no gene match: 8. This CDR3 is 16 amino acids long. The CDR3 loop reads CASSPHPTSPKNIQYF. CDR3 nucleotide sequence: TGCGCCAGCAGCCCCCACCCGACTAGCCCCAAAAACATTCAGTACTTC.

The chain has TRBV27 and TRBJ2-7, with 9 nucleotides matching TRBD2. J lost 1 base, V lost 1 base, and 5 bases had no gene match. Germline V gives CDR1 MNHEY, CDR2 SMNVEV (reference sequence). The CDR3 extends over 16 amino acids. As DNA, the CDR3 is TGTGCCAGCAGTTTATTGACTAGCGGTTCATCCTACGAGCAGTACTTC. Protein sequence: CASSLLTSGSSYEQYF.

The rearrangement links TRBV10-3 to TRBJ1-2, with D unresolved. V lost 0 bases to trimming and J lost 0 bases, with 5 bases between them. CDR1 is ENHRY and CDR2 is SYGVKD in the germline V gene. This CDR3 has 14 amino acids. The CDR3 coding sequence is TGTGCCATCAGTGAGTCCCCTCCTAACTATGGCTACACCTTC. Its protein is CAISESPPNYGYTF.

This chain joins TRBV27 and TRBJ2-7; D remains ambiguous. Germline V gives CDR1 MNHEY, CDR2 SMNVEV (reference sequence). Trimming shortened V by 0 bases and J by 1 base, and 7 bases separated the two germline ends. CDR3 size: 14 residues. The CDR3 is CASSLSAYSYEQYF. CDR3 coding DNA: TGTGCCAGCAGTTTATCGGCTTATTCCTACGAGCAGTACTTC.

The V call is TRBV27, the J call TRBJ2-7; D perhaps matches TRBD2 (6 bases). In germline, CDR1 is MNHEY, CDR2 SMNVEV (reference sequence). The CDR3 has 14 residues. V lost 0 bases and J lost 2, with 8 bases in between. The CDR3 DNA follows: TGTGCCAGCAGTTTATCGGGGAGGACCTACGAGCAGTACTTC. Translated: CASSLSGRTYEQYF.